What follows are 2 T cell receptor beta chains derived from one specimen sequenced in a study of T cell changes during pregnancy in multiple sclerosis. The protocol was immunoSEQ multiplex PCR, while the TCRdb copy is restricted to in-frame clones and leaves out a portion. Among tens of thousands of clones listed, roughly 90% were seen once. Sequenced material: CD8+ T cells from peripheral blood mononuclear cells, taken after pregnancy. The receptors stem from a female donor with multiple sclerosis, enrolled in a pregnancy study.

The genes are TRBV7-9 and TRBJ2-2; the D gene is possibly TRBD2 (5 bases). Germline-derived CDR1 and CDR2 are SEHNR and FQNEAQ (reference sequence). This CDR3 has 13 amino acids. With 6 bases removed from V and 5 bases from J, the gap between germline ends came to 10 bases. DNA of the CDR3: TGTGCCAGCAGGACAAGGGAGACCGGGGAGCTGTTTTTT. Residues: CASRTRETGELFF.

The chain's CDR3 is CASSDGLAGGSYNEQFF. For the CDR3, the DNA is TGTGCCAGCAGCGATGGACTAGCGGGGGGTTCCTACAATGAGCAGTTCTTC. The chain recombines TRBV9 with TRBJ2-1, with 14 positions matching TRBD2. The V gene end was trimmed by 3 bases and the J gene end by 1 base; junction bases not matched to a gene: 3. CDR3 length: 17 residues. In germline, CDR1 is SGDLS, CDR2 YYNGEE.